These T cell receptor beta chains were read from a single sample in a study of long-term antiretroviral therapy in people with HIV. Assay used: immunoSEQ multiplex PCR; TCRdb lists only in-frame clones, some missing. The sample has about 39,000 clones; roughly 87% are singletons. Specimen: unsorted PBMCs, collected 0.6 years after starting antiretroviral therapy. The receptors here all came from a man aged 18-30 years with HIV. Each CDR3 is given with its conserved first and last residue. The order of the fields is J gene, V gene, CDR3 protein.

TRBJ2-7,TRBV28,CASSTPAGGGEQYF
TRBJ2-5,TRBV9,CASSVDGQGRETQYF
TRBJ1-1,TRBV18,CASFSSSATEAFF
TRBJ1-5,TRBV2,CASRMGQGARNQPQHF
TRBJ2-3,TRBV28,CASSLRTSGSKDTQYF
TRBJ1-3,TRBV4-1,CASSQGSSGNTIYF
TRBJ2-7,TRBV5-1,CASSLGQVVSYEQYF
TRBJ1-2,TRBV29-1,CSVLDSSNYGYTF
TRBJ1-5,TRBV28,CASRFQGGTQPQHF
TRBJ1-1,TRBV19,CASWQGATEAFF
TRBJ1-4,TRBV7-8,CASSLRGSTNEKLFF
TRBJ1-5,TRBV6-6,CASLEGARYQPQHF
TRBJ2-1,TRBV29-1,CSVVQWAGGNEQFF
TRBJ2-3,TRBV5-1,CASSLIPGVGTDTQYF
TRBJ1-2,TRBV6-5,CASNHRESDYGYTF
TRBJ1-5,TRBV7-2,CASSLEGTGVGQPQHF
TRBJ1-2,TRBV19,CASSPGFYGYTF
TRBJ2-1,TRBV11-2,CASSLDLRGFEQFF
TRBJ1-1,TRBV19,CASSIRAGMNTEAFF
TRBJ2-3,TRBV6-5,CASSYSPGQTNTQYF
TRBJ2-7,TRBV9,CASSPGTLQGEQYF
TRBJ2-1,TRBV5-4,CASSLVLAGENEQFF
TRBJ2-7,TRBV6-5,CASSYRELGEQYF
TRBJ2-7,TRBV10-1,CASSESAGSYEQYF
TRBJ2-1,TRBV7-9,CASSPLENNEQFF
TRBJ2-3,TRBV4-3,CASSPKLFTGFTDTQYF
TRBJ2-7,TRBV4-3,CASSQEHLPAYEQYF
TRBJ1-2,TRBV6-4,CASSDYGQGTRGYTF
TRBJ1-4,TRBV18,CASSEGISEKLFF
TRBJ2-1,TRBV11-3,CASSLDTGGVNEQFF
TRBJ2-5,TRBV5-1,CASSLAGETQYF
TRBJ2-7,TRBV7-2,CASSPAYEQYF
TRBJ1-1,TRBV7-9,CASSLDSVTEAFF
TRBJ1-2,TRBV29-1,CSVVSGIYGYTF
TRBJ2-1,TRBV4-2,CASSKGRNNEQFF
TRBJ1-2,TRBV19,CASSISPGQNYGYTF
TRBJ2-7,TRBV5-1,CASSLGTGGSYEQYF
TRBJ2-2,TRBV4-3,CASSQEAGAGQELFF